Listed below are T cell receptor beta chains from one sample, sequenced in a study of cytomegalovirus exposure and HLA in healthy donors. Profiled with immunoSEQ multiplex PCR; TCRdb holds only in-frame clones, not every one. Here the sample spans 150,000 to 200,000 clones, 68% being singletons. The sequenced material came from PBMCs. These receptors were collected from a man in his forties or fifties in good health and CMV-seronegative. CDR3s include the opening cysteine and the closing phenylalanine or tryptophan. The order of the fields is clone size, V gene, J gene, D gene, CDR3 DNA, CDR3 protein. A D gene is named only where the DNA matches it firmly. The listing skips clone size in some rows; elsewhere it reads once, few, many or a size class.

-,TRBV23-1,TRBJ2-7,-,TGCGCCAGCAGTCAACCAGGGTGGGGGGGACAATACGAGCAGTACTTC,CASSQPGWGGQYEQYF
few,TRBV14,TRBJ2-7,-,TGTGCCAGCAGCCGCCAATTCGGAATCGGGTACGAGCAGTACTTC,CASSRQFGIGYEQYF
-,TRBV7-2,TRBJ1-3,TRBD1,TGTGCCAGCAGCTTTCGACAGGGTAGGGGAAACACCATATATTTT,CASSFRQGRGNTIYF
few,TRBV13,TRBJ1-1,TRBD1,TGTGCCAGCAGCGCCTCCGGGACAGCCTCGAACACTGAAGCTTTCTTT,CASSASGTASNTEAFF
-,TRBV4-1,TRBJ2-1,-,TGCGCCAGCAGCACGAGGGTGCCAGGATCCTACAATGAGCAGTTCTTC,CASSTRVPGSYNEQFF
-,TRBV7-9,TRBJ1-3,-,TGTGCCAGCAGCTTACCGTTTAATCCAGGGACTGGAAACACCATATATTTT,CASSLPFNPGTGNTIYF
-,TRBV11-2,TRBJ2-7,-,TGTGCCAGCAGCCCAGGTGTGGCCTTCTACGAGCAGTACTTC,CASSPGVAFYEQYF
-,TRBV27,TRBJ2-7,TRBD1,TGTGCCAGCAGTTTATTTGGACAGGGGCTCTACGAGCAGTACTTC,CASSLFGQGLYEQYF
-,TRBV7-3,TRBJ2-2,-,TGTGCCAGCAGCTTATTAAGCTGGAACACCGGGGAGCTGTTTTTT,CASSLLSWNTGELFF
-,TRBV7-2,TRBJ2-4,-,TGTGCCAGCAGCTATCAGCTGGGACACCAAAACATTCAGTACTTC,CASSYQLGHQNIQYF
few,TRBV18,TRBJ2-7,-,TGTGCCAGCTCACCACGGGCCCGTGGGGCAGAAAACGAGCAGTACTTC,CASSPRARGAENEQYF